The 23 T cell receptor beta chains below come from one sample, sequenced in a study of cytomegalovirus exposure and HLA in healthy donors. PCR involved 60 Vbeta and 13 Jbeta primers. Clones were sequenced by immunoSEQ multiplex PCR, and TCRdb holds only the in-frame ones, with some missing. The record lists more than 140,000 clones, of which the ten most abundant hold 2% to 2.5%. Material for sequencing was PBMCs. The source of these receptors is a woman between 18 and 29 years old in good health and CMV-seronegative.

The chain recombines TRBV5-5 with TRBJ2-7; perhaps TRBD2 as D (6 bases). Trimming pared 2 bases from V and 7 bases from J, leaving 22 bases between. From germline, CDR1 is SGHKS and CDR2 YYEKEE (reference sequence). CDR3 length: 16 amino acids. The CDR3, as DNA: TGTGCCAGCAGCTTTGACGTGCGGGACCCCCCCGGAGAGCAGTACTTC. It translates to CASSFDVRDPPGEQYF. The complete variable domain, with remaining parts taken from reference TRBV5-5 and TRBJ2-7, reads DAGVTQSPTHLIKTRGQQVTLRCSPISGHKSVSWYQQVLGQGPQFIFQYYEKEERGRGNFPDRFSARQFPNYSSELNVNALLLGDSALYLCASSFDVRDPPGEQYFGPGTRLTVT.

The V and J genes are TRBV7-9 and TRBJ2-2; 8 bases are a match to TRBD1. V was clipped by 5 bases and J by 0 bases; unmatched bases: 2. This CDR3 has 15 residues. Germline values: CDR1 SEHNR, CDR2 FQNEAQ (reference sequence). DNA for the CDR3: TGTGCCAGCAGCCCGACAGGGGCGAACACCGGGGAGCTGTTTTTT. Translating gives CASSPTGANTGELFF.

This sequence joins TRBV4-3 and TRBJ1-6; D is perhaps TRBD1 (5 bases). The germline gives CDR1 LGHNA, CDR2 YSLEER. The CDR3 runs 16 residues. Deletions cut 0 bases from V and 9 bases from J, with 15 bases between. In DNA, the CDR3 is TGCGCCAGCAGCCAAGAGGGGGAGGGATCTAGTTCACCCCTCCACTTT. Its translation: CASSQEGEGSSSPLHF.

V and J are TRBV18 and TRBJ2-5; D gene unclear. V shed 2 bases and J shed 5 bases, with 9 bases lying between them. The CDR3 is 13 amino acids. CDR1 and CDR2 from the germline V gene are KGHSH and LQKENI. The CDR3 DNA reads as TGTGCCAGCTCACCAGAGGCCCGGGAGACCCAGTACTTC. Amino acids: CASSPEARETQYF.

The J gene is TRBJ2-5, the V gene TRBV4-1, with a tentative D call TRBD2 (6 bases). Per the germline V gene, CDR1 is MGHRA and CDR2 is YSYEKL. V was trimmed by 1 base and J by 5 bases, leaving 14 bases between them. The CDR3 runs 15 residues. DNA of the CDR3: TGCGCCAGCAGCCAAGGCGGGAACTACGGGGAGACCCAGTACTTC. It translates to CASSQGGNYGETQYF.

As for this clone: A read error may produce the germline difference seen at one junction end. This chain uses TRBV7-7 with TRBJ2-1; 9 bases align to TRBD1. The CDR3 is made up of 15 amino acids. Germline CDR1 SSHAT, CDR2 FNYEAQ (reference sequence). In DNA form, the CDR3 reads TGTGCTAGCAGCCGGGACAGGGACTCCTACAATGAGCAGTTCTTC. It is translated as CASSRDRDSYNEQFF.

The chain has TRBV5-1 and TRBJ1-3, with no clear D. The CDR3 has 15 residues. The germline V gene has CDR1 SGHRS and CDR2 YFSETQ. Between the trimmed V and J ends, which lost 0 bases and 1 base, there was a span of 8 bases. The CDR3 sequence: CASSLGRVSGNTIYF. CDR3 nucleotide sequence: TGCGCCAGCAGCTTGGGACGGGTGTCTGGAAACACCATATATTTT. The full variable domain, its missing parts supplied by reference TRBV5-1 and TRBJ1-3, is KAGVTQTPRYLIKTRGQQVTLSCSPISGHRSVSWYQQTPGQGLQFLFEYFSETQRNKGNFPGRFSGRQFSNSRSEMNVSTLELGDSALYLCASSLGRVSGNTIYFGEGSWLTVV.

The rearrangement joins TRBV19 to TRBJ1-1, with D uncertain. Germline assignment: CDR1 LNHDA and CDR2 SQIVND (reference sequence). The CDR3 sequence is 15 residues long. The ends were cut back, 5 bases at V and 1 base at J, with 14 bases in the middle. CDR3: CASSHPGVPNTEAFF. DNA of the CDR3: TGTGCCAGTAGTCACCCCGGGGTCCCGAACACTGAAGCTTTCTTT.

This sequence joins TRBV11-2 and TRBJ1-4, with TRBD1 as a possible D gene (6 bases). Trimming removed 4 bases from V and 8 bases from J, with 17 bases in between. Germline CDR1 SGHAT, CDR2 FQNNGV. The CDR3 sequence is 15 residues long. In nucleotides, the CDR3 is TGTGCCAGCAGCTCGTATACAGGGAGTAAGGAAAAACTGTTTTTT. This translates into CASSSYTGSKEKLFF.

The chain employs TRBV7-3 and TRBJ1-3; unclear D gene. V gave up 3 bases and J gave up 0 bases, with 6 bases separating them. Per germline, CDR1 SGHTA and CDR2 FQGTGA. The CDR3 sequence is 14 residues long. The DNA of the CDR3 is TGTGCCAGCAGCTTCACCGGCTCTGGAAACACCATATATTTT. Its translation: CASSFTGSGNTIYF.

The chain is built from TRBV9 and TRBJ1-1; D remains unclear. The germline V gene encodes CDR1 SGDLS and CDR2 YYNGEE. Trimming pared 4 bases from V and 0 bases from J, leaving 16 bases between. The CDR3 runs to 16 residues. The CDR3: CASSSGGSIMNTEAFF. In DNA form, the CDR3 reads TGTGCCAGCAGCTCGGGTGGGAGTATAATGAACACTGAAGCTTTCTTT. Supplemented by reference TRBV9 and TRBJ1-1, the full variable domain reads DSGVTQTPKHLITATGQRVTLRCSPRSGDLSVYWYQQSLDQGLQFLIQYYNGEERAKGNILERFSAQQFPDLHSELNLSSLELGDSALYFCASSSGGSIMNTEAFFGQGTRLTVV.

The V call is TRBV2, the J call TRBJ2-1, with 7 bases lining up with TRBD2. J lost 1 base, V lost 6 bases, and 3 bases had no gene match. CDR1 SNHLY and CDR2 FYNNEI come from the germline V gene. This CDR3 region has 14 residues. CDR3 DNA sequence: TGTGCCAGCAGCCGACTAGCTTCCTACAATGAGCAGTTCTTC. It is translated as CASSRLASYNEQFF. The whole variable domain, filled in from reference TRBV2 and TRBJ2-1, reads EPEVTQTPSHQVTQMGQEVILRCVPISNHLYFYWYRQILGQKVEFLVSFYNNEISEKSEIFDDQFSVERPDGSNFTLKIRSTKLEDSAMYFCASSRLASYNEQFFGPGTRLTVL.

The V call is TRBV4-3, the J call TRBJ2-1, with TRBD2 identical over 7 bases. This CDR3 spans 15 amino acids. V shed 0 bases, J shed 5 bases, and the junction held 4 bases outside the gene matches. Germline CDR1 reads LGHNA; CDR2 reads YSLEER. The CDR3, as DNA: TGCGCCAGCAGCCAAGAGGGACTAATTGACAATGAGCAGTTCTTC. Its translation: CASSQEGLIDNEQFF.

V and J are TRBV15 and TRBJ1-3; D is unclear. The CDR3 spans 15 residues. The V end lost 5 bases, the J end lost 0 bases, and 11 bases lay between the germline ends. CDR1 is LNHNV and CDR2 is YYDKDF in the germline V gene (reference sequence). This chain's CDR3 is CATSGDRSSGNTIYF. CDR3 in DNA: TGTGCCACCAGCGGTGACCGGAGCTCTGGAAACACCATATATTTT.

The chain joins TRBV10-1 to TRBJ2-7; 8 bases are shared with TRBD2. Germline CDR1 reads WNHNN; CDR2 reads SYGVQD (reference sequence). J was trimmed by 3 bases and V by 6 bases; bases with no gene match: 7. CDR3 length: 14 residues. Here the CDR3 DNA reads TGCGCCAGCAGCCGACTAGCGCTATACTACGAGCAGTACGTC. Its protein is CASSRLALYYEQYV.

This rearrangement joins TRBV7-2 to TRBJ2-1; 7 bases align to TRBD2. CDR3 size: 15 residues. Germline V gene data show CDR1 as SGHTA and CDR2 as FQGNSA. V lost 5 bases and J lost 8; bases outside the gene matches: 12. The CDR3 DNA sequence: TGTGCCAGCAGCCCCTGGAGCGGGAATAGTTATGAGCAGTTCTTC. Amino acids: CASSPWSGNSYEQFF. Based on the CDR3 plus reference TRBV7-2 and TRBJ2-1, the full variable domain is GAGVSQSPSNKVTEKGKDVELRCDPISGHTALYWYRQSLGQGLEFLIYFQGNSAPDKSGLPSDRFSAERTGGSVSTLTIQRTQQEDSAVYLCASSPWSGNSYEQFFGPGTRLTVL.

This chain joins TRBV7-2 and TRBJ1-2; D perhaps matches TRBD1 (5 bases). V was pared by 5 bases and J by 4 bases, with 26 bases between. Germline V gene lookup returns CDR1 SGHTA and CDR2 FQGNSA. The CDR3 has 18 residues. The CDR3 reads CASSQSGLRTAGLYGYTF. DNA for the CDR3: TGTGCCAGCAGCCAAAGTGGGTTGCGCACGGCGGGGCTCTATGGCTACACCTTC.

V is TRBV15 and J is TRBJ1-1, with TRBD1 as a possible D gene (5 bases). Germline-derived CDR1 and CDR2 are LNHNV and YYDKDF (reference sequence). V dropped 2 bases and J dropped 6 bases, with 16 bases sitting between them. The CDR3 has 15 amino acids. CDR3 DNA: TGTGCCACCAGCAGATCCTTGCTAGGGACTTCTGAAGCTTTCTTT. Translated: CATSRSLLGTSEAFF.

The chain joins TRBV7-9 to TRBJ2-3; 11 nucleotides agree with TRBD2. V was pared by 11 bases and J by 1 base, with 2 bases of the junction left unmatched. Germline lookup yields CDR1 SEHNR and CDR2 FQNEAQ (reference sequence). This CDR3 has 13 amino acids. The CDR3 nucleotides read TGTGCCGGGGGACTAGCGGGCACAGATACGCAGTATTTT. Translating it yields CAGGLAGTDTQYF.

The genes are TRBV10-2 and TRBJ2-1; 7 bases fit TRBD2. Germline CDR1 is WSHSY and CDR2 is SAAADI. V lost 10 bases and J lost 4; bases outside the gene matches: 10. The CDR3 loop spans 14 amino acids. CDR3 in amino acids: CATEREDGYNEQFF. The DNA of the CDR3 is TGCGCCACGGAGCGGGAAGATGGATACAATGAGCAGTTCTTC.

The chain couples TRBV13 to TRBJ2-3, with 8 positions matching TRBD2. CDR1 and CDR2 from the germline V gene are PRHDT and FYEKMQ (reference sequence). The length of the CDR3 is 16 residues. V shed 5 bases and J 4 bases; nucleotides not matched to a gene: 11. The CDR3 reads CASSPQREPIPDTQYF. CDR3 nucleotides: TGTGCCAGCAGCCCTCAGCGGGAGCCCATCCCAGATACGCAGTATTTT.

The chain carries TRBV5-1 and TRBJ2-3; 10 bases fit TRBD2. The CDR3 is 21 amino acids. The germline V gene has CDR1 SGHRS and CDR2 YFSETQ. The J segment lost 4 bases and the V segment lost 2 bases, leaving 22 bases of the junction unmatched. The chain's CDR3 is CASSFESLAGKMIEGADTQYF. CDR3 nucleotide sequence: TGCGCCAGCAGCTTTGAGTCACTAGCGGGAAAAATGATTGAGGGGGCAGATACGCAGTATTTT.

The chain has TRBV19 and TRBJ1-5; D gene ambiguous. The germline V gene has CDR1 LNHDA and CDR2 SQIVND (reference sequence). This CDR3 spans 13 amino acids. The germline V and J ends were trimmed by 3 bases and 3 bases, with 6 bases remaining between them. The CDR3 loop reads CASSMQVNQPQHF. Written as DNA, the CDR3 is TGTGCCAGTAGTATGCAGGTCAATCAGCCCCAGCATTTT. Using reference TRBV19 and TRBJ1-5 for the parts outside the CDR3, the full variable domain is DGGITQSPKYLFRKEGQNVTLSCEQNLNHDAMYWYRQDPGQGLRLIYYSQIVNDFQKGDIAEGYSVSREKKESFPLTVTSAQKNPTAFYLCASSMQVNQPQHFGDGTRLSIL.